The 19 T cell receptor beta chains reported below all come from one sample, sequenced in a study of T cells in Graves' hyperthyroidism and ophthalmopathy. Amplification of TCR beta CDR3 regions used RNA as the template. TCR CDR3 underwent first-round RT-PCR with the HTBI primer set. From the multiplex PCR reads, TCRdb called clonotypes with MiXCR, one entry per CDR3 protein. The sample contains over 500,000 distinct CDR3 sequences, approximately 49% of which appear only once. Input material: peripheral blood or thyroid tissue (not recorded which). These receptors all come from an adult woman with Graves' disease, either hyperthyroidism or ophthalmopathy (not recorded which).

V usage is TRBV5-1 and J usage is TRBJ2-7; no clear D. The CDR3 is 13 amino acids. CDR1 is SGHRS and CDR2 is YFSETQ in the germline V gene. V lost 4 bases and J lost 0, with 8 bases in between. This chain's CDR3 is CASSAQSSYEQYF. The CDR3 DNA follows: TGCGCCAGCAGCGCACAGTCCTCCTACGAGCAGTACTTC. Full variable domain (remainder filled in from reference TRBV5-1 and TRBJ2-7): KAGVTQTPRYLIKTRGQQVTLSCSPISGHRSVSWYQQTPGQGLQFLFEYFSETQRNKGNFPGRFSGRQFSNSRSEMNVSTLELGDSALYLCASSAQSSYEQYFGPGTRLTVT.

The chain employs TRBV4-1 and TRBJ1-6, with a possible D match to TRBD1 (5 bases). The V and J ends lost 2 bases and 9 bases respectively, with 17 bases between them. The CDR3 is 16 residues long. CDR1 is MGHRA and CDR2 is YSYEKL in the germline V gene. The CDR3: CASSQPAGGTGSPLHF. The CDR3 bases are TGCGCCAGCAGCCAACCAGCGGGGGGAACGGGTTCACCCCTCCACTTT.

This clonotype was seen at least ten times. J is TRBJ1-2 and V is TRBV6-1; D remains ambiguous. Trimming left V 2 bases short and J 7 bases short, with 11 bases between. Germline values: CDR1 MNHNS, CDR2 SASEGT. There are 13 residues in the CDR3. The CDR3: CASSELVGAGYTF. CDR3 DNA sequence: TGTGCCAGCAGTGAACTGGTGGGCGCTGGCTACACCTTC.

The chain carries TRBV7-2 and TRBJ1-2; D ambiguous. The CDR3 spans 15 residues. Germline V gives CDR1 SGHTA, CDR2 FQGNSA. V lost 3 bases and J 4 bases, leaving 15 bases between the germline ends. CDR3 bases: TGTGCCAGCAGCTTGACTAGCGGCATCTCCTATGGCTACACCTTC. Translating it yields CASSLTSGISYGYTF.

This clonotype was seen ten or more times. V gene TRBV20-1 combines with J gene TRBJ2-7, with 13 bases that match TRBD2. This CDR3 contains 16 residues. V trimming: 6 bases; J trimming: 4 bases; junction bases outside the gene matches: 12. Germline CDR1 is DFQATT and CDR2 is SNEGSKA (reference sequence). Here the CDR3 DNA reads TGCAGTGCCGAGACCGGGACTAGCGGGAATCTATACGAGCAGTACTTC. The encoded protein is CSAETGTSGNLYEQYF.

The chain employs TRBV14 and TRBJ1-3; the D is unclear. CDR3 size: 12 residues. The germline V gene has CDR1 SGHDN and CDR2 FVKESK. V lost 0 bases and J 6 bases, leaving 3 bases between the germline ends. CDR3 amino acids: CASSQEANTIYF. CDR3 nucleotide sequence: TGTGCCAGCAGCCAAGAGGCAAACACCATATATTTT.

The chain is built from TRBV7-9 and TRBJ1-1, with D possibly being TRBD1 (5 bases). The germline gives CDR1 SEHNR, CDR2 FQNEAQ (reference sequence). Trimming shortened V by 5 bases and J by 4 bases, and 14 bases separated the two germline ends. The CDR3 covers 14 residues. Here the CDR3 DNA reads TGTGCCAGCAGCCCCAGGGTTTCGGGCACTGAAGCTTTCTTT. Residues: CASSPRVSGTEAFF.

Many counts were recorded for this clonotype. The chain employs TRBV19 and TRBJ1-2; possible D gene TRBD1, 5 bases. In germline, CDR1 is LNHDA, CDR2 SQIVND (reference sequence). Trimming left V 7 bases short and J 2 bases short, with 14 bases between. This CDR3 region has 14 residues. This CDR3 is CASTPTEINYGYTF. CDR3 DNA: TGTGCCAGTACCCCGACAGAAATCAACTATGGCTACACCTTC.

This clonotype was counted once. This chain's CDR3 is CASTPQWLTSTIYF. CDR3 DNA: TGTGCCAGCACCCCCCAATGGCTGACTAGTACCATATATTTT. The chain links TRBV12-3 or TRBV12-4 to TRBJ1-3; D gene ambiguous. V gave up 7 bases and J gave up 10 bases, with 20 bases separating them. The CDR3 is 14 amino acids.

The CDR3 region is CASRELQGEKLFF. The DNA of the CDR3 is TGTGCCAGCAGGGAATTACAGGGGGAAAAACTGTTTTTT. The chain couples TRBV2 to TRBJ1-4; 7 nucleotides match TRBD1. This CDR3 contains 13 residues. The V segment lost 6 bases and the J segment 8 bases; nucleotides outside the gene matches: 6. Germline V CDR1 and CDR2: SNHLY, FYNNEI. The full variable domain, with the rest looked up from reference TRBV2 and TRBJ1-4, is EPEVTQTPSHQVTQMGQEVILRCVPISNHLYFYWYRQILGQKVEFLVSFYNNEISEKSEIFDDQFSVERPDGSNFTLKIRSTKLEDSAMYFCASRELQGEKLFFGSGTQLSVL.

The chain combines TRBV10-3 with TRBJ2-5, with D maybe TRBD1 (6 bases). The germline V gene has CDR1 ENHRY and CDR2 SYGVKD. With 2 bases removed from V and 5 bases from J, the gap between germline ends came to 12 bases. CDR3 length: 14 residues. The CDR3 DNA follows: TGTGCCATCAGTGAGATCGCAGGGGAGGAGACCCAGTACTTC. This codes for CAISEIAGEETQYF.

The chain uses TRBV7-6 and TRBJ2-7; D is uncertain. V lost 5 bases and J lost 6, with 14 bases in between. The CDR3 spans 13 residues. CDR1 is SGHVS, CDR2 FNYEAQ, per germline. The CDR3 DNA reads as TGTGCCAGCAGCCCACAAGGGTTTAGCGAGCAGTACTTC. Translating gives CASSPQGFSEQYF.

Ten or more counts support this clonotype. The chain links TRBV2 to TRBJ1-4; D is perhaps TRBD1 (5 bases). The V gene lost 3 bases and the J gene lost 7 bases, with 9 bases spanning the gap. The CDR3 sequence is 13 residues long. Germline CDR1 reads SNHLY; CDR2 reads FYNNEI. In DNA form, the CDR3 reads TGTGCCAGCAGTGAGGTGGGGGGTGAAAAACTGTTTTTT. Protein product: CASSEVGGEKLFF.

This clonotype has at least ten counts. The chain links TRBV9 to TRBJ2-2; D ambiguous. The CDR3 runs 13 residues. From germline, CDR1 is SGDLS and CDR2 YYNGEE. The V and J ends lost 4 bases and 4 bases respectively, with 8 bases between them. The DNA of the CDR3 is TGTGCCAGCAGCCTGATGGGCACCGGGGAGCTGTTTTTT. It encodes CASSLMGTGELFF.

With regard to this clonotype: This may arise from a read error, as a much more abundant clone is one base away. This is likely a read error, given that the CDR3 carries no conserved phenylalanine or tryptophan at its end. The CDR3 DNA is TGTGCCAGCACACCCTGGGGCGGGAACCAAGAGACCCAGTACTGC. It yields the protein CASTPWGGNQETQYC. The chain has TRBV6-2 or TRBV6-3 and TRBJ2-5, with a tentative D call TRBD2 (6 bases). From germline, CDR1 is MNHEY and CDR2 SVGEGT. Trimming removed 7 bases at V and 0 bases at J, with 15 bases between. CDR3 length equals 15 residues.

V gene TRBV29-1 combines with J gene TRBJ2-5, with D perhaps TRBD1 (8 bases). Germline CDR1 reads SQVTM; CDR2 reads ANQGSEA. CDR3 length equals 14 residues. The V end was cut by 6 bases, the J end by 5 bases, with 19 bases between. This CDR3 reads CSVRQGAGGETQYF. CDR3 bases: TGCAGCGTAAGGCAGGGGGCCGGGGGGGAGACCCAGTACTTC.

The J gene is TRBJ1-2, the V gene TRBV7-3, with 8 bases matching TRBD1. This CDR3 has 17 residues. J lost 6 bases, V lost 4 bases, and 16 bases had no gene match. The germline CDR1 and CDR2 sequences are SGHTA and FQGTGA. The CDR3: CASSSTPRQGTKDGYTF. CDR3 in DNA: TGTGCCAGCAGCTCAACACCGCGACAGGGGACCAAGGATGGCTACACCTTC.

The chain recombines TRBV28 with TRBJ1-1, with no clear D. Trimming took off 4 bases at V and 3 bases at J, with 18 bases between the two ends. Germline V CDR1 and CDR2: MDHEN, SYDVKM. CDR3 size: 16 residues. CDR3 bases: TGTGCCAGCAGTTACCCTTGGGCCTTTGGGGACACTGAAGCTTTCTTT. Its protein product is CASSYPWAFGDTEAFF.

This clonotype was seen once. V usage is TRBV7-6 and J usage is TRBJ1-3; the D gene is possibly TRBD1 (6 bases). The CDR3 loop spans 17 amino acids. Per germline, CDR1 SGHVS and CDR2 FNYEAQ. V was cut by 6 bases and J by 0 bases, with 18 bases left in between. The CDR3 reads CASRIGGGGSSGNTIYF. The CDR3 DNA reads as TGTGCCAGCAGAATTGGGGGCGGGGGCAGCTCTGGAAACACCATATATTTT.